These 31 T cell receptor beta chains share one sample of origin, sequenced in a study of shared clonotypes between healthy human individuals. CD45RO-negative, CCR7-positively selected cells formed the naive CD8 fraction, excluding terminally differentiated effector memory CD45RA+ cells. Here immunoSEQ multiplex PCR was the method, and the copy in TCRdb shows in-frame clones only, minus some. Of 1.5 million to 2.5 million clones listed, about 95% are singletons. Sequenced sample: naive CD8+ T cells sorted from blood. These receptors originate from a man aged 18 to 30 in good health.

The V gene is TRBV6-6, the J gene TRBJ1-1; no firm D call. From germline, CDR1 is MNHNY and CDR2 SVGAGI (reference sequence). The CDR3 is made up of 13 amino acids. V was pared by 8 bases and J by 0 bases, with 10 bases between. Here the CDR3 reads CASEHPMNTEAFF. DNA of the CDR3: TGTGCCAGCGAGCACCCGATGAACACTGAAGCTTTCTTT.

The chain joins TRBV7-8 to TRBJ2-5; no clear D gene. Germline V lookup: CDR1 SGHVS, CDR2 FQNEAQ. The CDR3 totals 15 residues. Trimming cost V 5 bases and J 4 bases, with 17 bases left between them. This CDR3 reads CASSPTLQTAETQYF. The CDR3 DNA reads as TGTGCCAGCAGCCCTACACTACAGACCGCAGAGACCCAGTACTTC.

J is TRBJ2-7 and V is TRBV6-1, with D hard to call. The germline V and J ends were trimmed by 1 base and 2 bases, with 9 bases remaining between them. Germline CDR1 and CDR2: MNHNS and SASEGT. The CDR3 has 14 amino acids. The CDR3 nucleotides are TGTGCCAGCAGTGAAGGGTTTGGGGCCTACGAGCAGTACTTC. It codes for CASSEGFGAYEQYF.

The CDR3 bases are TGTGCCAGCAGACAGGGCACAGATACGCAGTATTTT. Amino acids: CASRQGTDTQYF. This chain connects TRBV6-5 to TRBJ2-3; a weak D match, TRBD1 (5 bases). V lost 6 bases, J lost 1 base, and 5 bases lay in between. The CDR3 totals 12 residues. Germline loops: CDR1 MNHEY, CDR2 SVGAGI.

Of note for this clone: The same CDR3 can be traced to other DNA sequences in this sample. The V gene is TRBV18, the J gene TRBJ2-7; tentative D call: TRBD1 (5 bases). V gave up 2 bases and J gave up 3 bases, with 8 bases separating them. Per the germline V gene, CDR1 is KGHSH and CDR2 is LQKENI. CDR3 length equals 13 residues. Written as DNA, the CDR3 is TGTGCCAGCTCACCAACAGGTAGCTACGAGCAGTACTTC. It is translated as CASSPTGSYEQYF.

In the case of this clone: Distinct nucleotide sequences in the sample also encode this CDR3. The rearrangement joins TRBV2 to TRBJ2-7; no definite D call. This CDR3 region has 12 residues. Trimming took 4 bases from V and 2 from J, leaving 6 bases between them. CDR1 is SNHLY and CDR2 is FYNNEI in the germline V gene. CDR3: CASSVTPYEQYF. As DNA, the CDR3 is TGTGCCAGCAGTGTTACTCCCTACGAGCAGTACTTC.

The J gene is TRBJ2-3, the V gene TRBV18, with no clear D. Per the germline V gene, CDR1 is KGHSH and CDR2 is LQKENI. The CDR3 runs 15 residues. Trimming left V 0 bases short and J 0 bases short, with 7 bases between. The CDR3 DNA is TGTGCCAGCTCACCACCGGCACTTAGCACAGATACGCAGTATTTT. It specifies CASSPPALSTDTQYF. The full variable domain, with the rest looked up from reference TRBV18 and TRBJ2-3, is NAGVMQNPRHLVRRRGQEARLRCSPMKGHSHVYWYRQLPEEGLKFMVYLQKENIIDESGMPKERFSAEFPKEGPSILRIQQVVRGDSAAYFCASSPPALSTDTQYFGPGTRLTVL.

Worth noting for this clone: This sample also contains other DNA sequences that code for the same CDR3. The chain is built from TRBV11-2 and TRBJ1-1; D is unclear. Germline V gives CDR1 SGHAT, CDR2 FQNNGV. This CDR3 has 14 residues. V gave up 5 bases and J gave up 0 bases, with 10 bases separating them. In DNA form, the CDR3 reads TGTGCCAGCAGCCTACACATTTTGAACACTGAAGCTTTCTTT. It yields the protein CASSLHILNTEAFF.

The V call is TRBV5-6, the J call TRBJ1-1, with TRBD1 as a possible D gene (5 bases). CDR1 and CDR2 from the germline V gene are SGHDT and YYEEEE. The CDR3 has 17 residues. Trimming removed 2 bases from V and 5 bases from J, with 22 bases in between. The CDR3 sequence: CASSLLPFREMETEAFF. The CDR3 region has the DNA TGTGCCAGCAGCTTACTACCATTCAGGGAAATGGAGACTGAAGCTTTCTTT.

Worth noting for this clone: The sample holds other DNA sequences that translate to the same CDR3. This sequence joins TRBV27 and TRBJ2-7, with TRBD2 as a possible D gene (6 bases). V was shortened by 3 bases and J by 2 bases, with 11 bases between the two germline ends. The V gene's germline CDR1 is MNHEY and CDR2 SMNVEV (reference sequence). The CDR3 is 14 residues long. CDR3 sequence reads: CASSLAGPAYEQYF. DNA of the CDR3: TGTGCCAGCAGTTTGGCGGGGCCAGCCTACGAGCAGTACTTC.

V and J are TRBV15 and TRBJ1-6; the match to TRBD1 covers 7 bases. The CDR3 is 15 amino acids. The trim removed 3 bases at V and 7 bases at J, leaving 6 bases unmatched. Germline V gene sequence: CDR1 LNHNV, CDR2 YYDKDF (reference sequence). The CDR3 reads CATSSRQGPNSPLHF. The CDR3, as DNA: TGTGCCACCAGCAGCAGACAGGGCCCGAATTCACCCCTCCACTTT.

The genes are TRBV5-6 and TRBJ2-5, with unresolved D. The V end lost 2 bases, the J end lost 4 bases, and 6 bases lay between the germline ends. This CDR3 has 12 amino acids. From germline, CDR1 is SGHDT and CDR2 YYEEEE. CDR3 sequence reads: CASSFISETQYF. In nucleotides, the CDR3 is TGTGCCAGCAGCTTTATCTCAGAGACCCAGTACTTC.

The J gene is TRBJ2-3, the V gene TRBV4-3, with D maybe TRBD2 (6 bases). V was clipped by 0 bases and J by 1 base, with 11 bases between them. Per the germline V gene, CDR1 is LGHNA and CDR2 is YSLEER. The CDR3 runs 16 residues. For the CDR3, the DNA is TGCGCCAGCAGCCAAGATGGGCCTAGCGGCACAGATACGCAGTATTTT. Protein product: CASSQDGPSGTDTQYF.

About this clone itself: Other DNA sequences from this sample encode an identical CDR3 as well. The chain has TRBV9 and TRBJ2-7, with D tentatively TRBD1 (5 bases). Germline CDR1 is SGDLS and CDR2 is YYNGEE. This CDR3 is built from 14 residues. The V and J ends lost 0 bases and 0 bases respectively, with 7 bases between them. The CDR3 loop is CASSVADSSYEQYF. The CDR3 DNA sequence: TGTGCCAGCAGCGTAGCCGACAGCTCCTACGAGCAGTACTTC.

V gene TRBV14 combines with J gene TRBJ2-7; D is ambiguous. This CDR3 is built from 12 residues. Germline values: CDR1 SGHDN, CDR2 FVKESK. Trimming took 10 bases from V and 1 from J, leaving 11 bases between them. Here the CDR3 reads CATRFFSYEQYF. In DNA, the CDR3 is TGTGCCACCCGATTCTTTTCCTACGAGCAGTACTTC.

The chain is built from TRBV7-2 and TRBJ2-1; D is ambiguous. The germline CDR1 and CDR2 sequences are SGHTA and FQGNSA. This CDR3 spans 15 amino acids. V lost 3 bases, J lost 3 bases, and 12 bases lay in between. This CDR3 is CASSFPEIYYNEQFF. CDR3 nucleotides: TGTGCCAGCAGCTTCCCCGAGATTTACTACAATGAGCAGTTCTTC.

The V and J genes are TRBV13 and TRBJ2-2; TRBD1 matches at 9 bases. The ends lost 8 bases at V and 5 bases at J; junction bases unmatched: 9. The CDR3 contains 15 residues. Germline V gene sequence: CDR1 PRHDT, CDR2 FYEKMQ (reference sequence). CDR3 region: CASEDLQGATGELFF. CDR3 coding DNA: TGTGCCAGCGAGGACTTACAGGGGGCGACCGGGGAGCTGTTTTTT.

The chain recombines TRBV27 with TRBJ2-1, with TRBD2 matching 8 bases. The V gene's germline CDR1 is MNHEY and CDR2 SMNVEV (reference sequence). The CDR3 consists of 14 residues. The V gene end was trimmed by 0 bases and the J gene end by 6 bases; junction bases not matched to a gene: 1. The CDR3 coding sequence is TGTGCCAGCAGTTTATCAGGGACTAGCAATGAGCAGTTCTTC. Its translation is CASSLSGTSNEQFF.

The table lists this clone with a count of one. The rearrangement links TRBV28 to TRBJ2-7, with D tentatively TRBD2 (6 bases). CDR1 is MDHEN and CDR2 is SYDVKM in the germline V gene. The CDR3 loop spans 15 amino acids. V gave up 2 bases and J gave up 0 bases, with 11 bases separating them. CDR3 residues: CASSLGEVLSYEQYF. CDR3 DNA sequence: TGTGCCAGCAGTTTAGGGGAGGTACTCTCCTACGAGCAGTACTTC.

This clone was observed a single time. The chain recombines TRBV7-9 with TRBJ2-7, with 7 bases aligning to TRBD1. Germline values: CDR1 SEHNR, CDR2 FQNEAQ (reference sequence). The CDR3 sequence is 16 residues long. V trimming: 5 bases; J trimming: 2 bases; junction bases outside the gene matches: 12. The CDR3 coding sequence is TGTGCCAGCAGCCCGGCGGCACAGGGGCCCACCTACGAGCAGTACTTC. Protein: CASSPAAQGPTYEQYF.

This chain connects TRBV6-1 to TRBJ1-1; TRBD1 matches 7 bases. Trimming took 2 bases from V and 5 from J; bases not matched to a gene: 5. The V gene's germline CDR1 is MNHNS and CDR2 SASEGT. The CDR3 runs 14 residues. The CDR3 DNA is TGTGCCAGCAGTGAAAACAGGGGAAAGACTGAAGCTTTCTTT. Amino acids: CASSENRGKTEAFF.

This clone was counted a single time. CDR3 DNA sequence: TGTGCCAGCAGCGCGTACCTTATCTCACACACCGGGGAGCTGTTTTTT. Protein: CASSAYLISHTGELFF. The chain couples TRBV7-9 to TRBJ2-2; D remains unclear. The CDR3 runs 16 residues. The germline CDR1 and CDR2 sequences are SEHNR and FQNEAQ (reference sequence). V shed 5 bases and J shed 3 bases, with 16 bases lying between them.

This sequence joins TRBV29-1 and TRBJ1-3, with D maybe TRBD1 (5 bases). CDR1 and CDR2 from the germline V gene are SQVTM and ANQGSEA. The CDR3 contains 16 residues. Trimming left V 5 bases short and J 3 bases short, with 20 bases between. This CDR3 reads CSVTETGTPGGNTIYF. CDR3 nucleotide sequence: TGCAGCGTTACTGAGACCGGGACTCCGGGTGGAAACACCATATATTTT. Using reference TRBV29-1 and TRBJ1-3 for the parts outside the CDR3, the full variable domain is SAVISQKPSRDICQRGTSLTIQCQVDSQVTMMFWYRQQPGQSLTLIATANQGSEATYESGFVIDKFPISRPNLTFSTLTVSNMSPEDSSIYLCSVTETGTPGGNTIYFGEGSWLTVV.

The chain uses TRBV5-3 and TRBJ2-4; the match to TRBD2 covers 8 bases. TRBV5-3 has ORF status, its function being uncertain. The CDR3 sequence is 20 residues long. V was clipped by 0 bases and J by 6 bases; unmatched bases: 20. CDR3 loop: CARSLGPSTREVLPGNIQYF. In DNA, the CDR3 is TGTGCCAGAAGCTTGGGACCCTCTACGCGGGAGGTACTGCCGGGAAACATTCAGTACTTC.

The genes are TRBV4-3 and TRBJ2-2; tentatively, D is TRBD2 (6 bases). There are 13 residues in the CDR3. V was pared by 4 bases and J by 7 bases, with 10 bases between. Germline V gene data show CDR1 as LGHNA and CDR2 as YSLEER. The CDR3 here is CASSPIGGGELFF. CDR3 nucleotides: TGCGCCAGCAGCCCGATCGGGGGCGGGGAGCTGTTTTTT.

This chain's CDR3 is CASWGGSNQPQHF. CDR3 DNA: TGTGCCAGCTGGGGGGGGTCCAATCAGCCCCAGCATTTT. The gene calls are TRBV27 and TRBJ1-5, with a tentative D call TRBD1 (5 bases). V lost 8 bases to trimming and J lost 3 bases, with 11 bases between them. The CDR3 loop spans 13 amino acids. CDR1 and CDR2 (germline): MNHEY, SMNVEV (reference sequence).

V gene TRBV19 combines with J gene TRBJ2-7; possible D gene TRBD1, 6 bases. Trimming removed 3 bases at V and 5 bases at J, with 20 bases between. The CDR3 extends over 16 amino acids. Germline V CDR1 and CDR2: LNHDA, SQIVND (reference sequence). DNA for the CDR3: TGTGCCAGTAGTATTAGGGTGGTACAGGGCCCCCACGAGCAGTACTTC. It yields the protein CASSIRVVQGPHEQYF.

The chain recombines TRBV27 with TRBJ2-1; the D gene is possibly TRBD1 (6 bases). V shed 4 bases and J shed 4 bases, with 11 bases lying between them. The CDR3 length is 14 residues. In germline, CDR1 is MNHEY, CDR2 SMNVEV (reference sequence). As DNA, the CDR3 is TGTGCCAGCAGTTCCTACAGGGAATACAATGAGCAGTTCTTC. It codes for CASSSYREYNEQFF.

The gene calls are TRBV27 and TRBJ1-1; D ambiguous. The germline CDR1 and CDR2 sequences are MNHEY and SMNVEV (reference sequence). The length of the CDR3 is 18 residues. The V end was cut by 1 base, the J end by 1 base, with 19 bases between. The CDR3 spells CASSLLILDPLGNTEAFF. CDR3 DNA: TGTGCCAGCAGTTTATTGATCCTAGACCCACTGGGGAACACTGAAGCTTTCTTT.

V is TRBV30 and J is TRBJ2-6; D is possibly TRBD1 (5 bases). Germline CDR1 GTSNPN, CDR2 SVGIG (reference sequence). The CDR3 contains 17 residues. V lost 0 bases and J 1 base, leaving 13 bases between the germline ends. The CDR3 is CAWSVLGVGSGANVLTF. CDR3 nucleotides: TGTGCCTGGAGTGTATTAGGGGTCGGGTCTGGGGCCAACGTCCTGACTTTC.

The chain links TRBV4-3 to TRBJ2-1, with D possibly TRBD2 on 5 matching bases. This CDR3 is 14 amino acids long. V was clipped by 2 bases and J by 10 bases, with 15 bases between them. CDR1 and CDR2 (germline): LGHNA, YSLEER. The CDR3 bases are TGCGCCAGCAGCCAATTTGCCCCGGGCGGGGAGCAGTTCTTC. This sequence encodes CASSQFAPGGEQFF.